The rows below give T cell receptor beta chains drawn from one sample of a study of T cell repertoires in cytomegalovirus infection. These TCRs' antigens remain unknown. TCRdb used MiXCR to reprocess the reads, holding one entry per CDR3 protein. The table has around 500,000 distinct CDR3 sequences, approximately 40% seen once; the top ten hold around two fifths. This specimen consisted of cultured PBMCs, obtained from culture after CMV antigen stimulation. These receptors originate from a human donor in good health (CMV status not recorded). Some clones in this sample may be carry-over from other donors' samples. CDR3s include the opening cysteine and the closing phenylalanine or tryptophan. Each record gives: V gene, J gene, clone size, D gene, CDR3 DNA, CDR3 protein. A D gene is named only where the DNA matches it firmly. Rows may omit the clone size; those that give it use once, few, many or a size class.

TRBV7-9	TRBJ2-7	.	.	TGTGCCAGCAGCTTCGGAGGGGAAGACTACGATCAGTACTTC	CASSFGGEDYDQYF
TRBV28	TRBJ2-1	.	TRBD2	TGTGCCAGCAGTTTGACCCTTGGGACTAGCTCCTACAATGAGCAGTTCTTC	CASSLTLGTSSYNEQFF
TRBV10-1	TRBJ1-2	.	.	TGCGCCAGCAGTGAGTCGCCTAACTATGGCTACACCTTC	CASSESPNYGYTF
TRBV7-8	TRBJ1-1	once	.	TGTGCCAGCAGCGCTGAGCCCCATGCAGCATATACTGAAGCTTTCTTT	CASSAEPHAAYTEAFF
TRBV11-2	TRBJ2-1	.	.	TGTGCCAGCAGCTTAGAGTTCGGTACGGGGGGCCCTGGAGAGCAGTTCTTC	CASSLEFGTGGPGEQFF
TRBV7-9	TRBJ2-1	few	.	TGTGCCAGCAGCTTAGTACGGCGGGAAGGGGATGAGCAGTTCTTC	CASSLVRREGDEQFF
TRBV7-6	TRBJ2-1	.	.	TGTGCCAGCAGCCGCTCTAGTTTGGGCTACAATGAGCAGTTCTTC	CASSRSSLGYNEQFF
TRBV7-2	TRBJ2-5	.	TRBD2	TGTGCCAGCAGCGACAGCGGGGGGGCCGGCGAGACCCAGTACTTC	CASSDSGGAGETQYF
TRBV7-9	TRBJ2-7	.	TRBD2	TGTGCCAGCAGCCATCCTCTAGCGGACTCCTACGAGCAGTACTTC	CASSHPLADSYEQYF
TRBV7-9	TRBJ1-1	few	.	TGTGCCAGCAGCTTAGGGCTTGGGGTGGGGGACACTGAAGCTTTCTTT	CASSLGLGVGDTEAFF
TRBV7-2	TRBJ2-2	many	TRBD2	TGTGCCAGCAGCTTAGACCGGACTAGCGGGGGGGCCGGGGAGCTGTTTTTT	CASSLDRTSGGAGELFF
TRBV6-8	TRBJ1-1	.	.	TGTGCCAGCAGTTACTCGATGGGGCGGACTGAAGCTTTCTTT	CASSYSMGRTEAFF
TRBV7-2	TRBJ2-4	many	.	TGTGCCAGCAGCTTAGATTCGGGGGAAAACATTCAGTACTTC	CASSLDSGENIQYF
TRBV5-1	TRBJ2-1	few	TRBD1	TGCGCCAGCAGCTTGACCTCGCAGGGGGCCAATGAGCAGTTCTTC	CASSLTSQGANEQFF
TRBV2	TRBJ1-3	once	.	TGTGCCAGCAGGGAGGGACGCCACTCTGGAAACACCATATATTTT	CASREGRHSGNTIYF
TRBV7-2	TRBJ1-4	few	TRBD1	TGTGCCAGCAGCCCGGGACAGGGGAGAAAACTGTTTTTT	CASSPGQGRKLFF
TRBV10-3	TRBJ1-3	few	.	TGTGCCATCAGTGAGTCGAGCCCCAGCAGGGTCGGAAACACCATATATTTT	CAISESSPSRVGNTIYF
TRBV7-7	TRBJ2-1	.	.	TGTGCCAGCAGCTTAAATGGGGACTACAATGAGCAGTTCTTC	CASSLNGDYNEQFF
TRBV6-6	TRBJ1-4	.	.	TGTGCCAGCAAAAAGGACAGCGCTAATGAAAAACTGTTTTTT	CASKKDSANEKLFF
TRBV12-3/TRBV12-4	TRBJ2-3	few	TRBD2	TGTGCCAGCAGGGGACTAGCGGGAGGTGATACGCAGTATTTT	CASRGLAGGDTQYF
TRBV3-1	TRBJ1-1	.	TRBD1	TGTGCCAGCAGCCAAGATGGACAGGGGCAACTCACTGAAGCTTTCTTT	CASSQDGQGQLTEAFF
TRBV5-4	TRBJ2-1	.	TRBD2	TGTGCCAGCAGCTCGGTAGCGGGGGAGGATGAGCAGTTCTTC	CASSSVAGEDEQFF
TRBV7-2	TRBJ2-3	many	TRBD2	TGTGCCAGCAGTCTTCTAGCGGGTCCCGGGCCCACAGATACGCAGTATTTT	CASSLLAGPGPTDTQYF
TRBV6-2/TRBV6-3	TRBJ2-1	.	TRBD2	TGTGCCAGCAGTTACTCGAAGACTAGCGGGAAAAGCTCCTACAATGAGCAGTTCTTC	CASSYSKTSGKSSYNEQFF
TRBV7-2	TRBJ2-3	many	.	TGTGCCAGCAGCTTCCTAGCGACAGATACGCAGTATTTT	CASSFLATDTQYF
TRBV5-5	TRBJ2-1	.	TRBD1	TGTGCCAGCAGGCTAGATCGGGACAGATCGTCCTACAATGAGCAGTTCTTC	CASRLDRDRSSYNEQFF
TRBV11-1	TRBJ1-4	few	.	TGTGCCAGCAGCTCCCGGAGACGTGAAAAACTGTTTTTT	CASSSRRREKLFF
TRBV7-6	TRBJ2-1	.	TRBD2	TGTGCCAGCAGCTCTACTAGCGGGGGGGTCCTTTCCTACAATGAGCAGTTCTTC	CASSSTSGGVLSYNEQFF
TRBV6-6	TRBJ2-1	.	TRBD2	TGTGCCAGTTGCGGGGGGGCGGACATTTTCGAAGGGCAGTTCTTC	CASCGGADIFEGQFF
TRBV6-2/TRBV6-3	TRBJ2-1	.	TRBD2	TGTGCCAGCAGTTACCGAGGGACTAGCGGATACAATGAGCAGTTCTTC	CASSYRGTSGYNEQFF
TRBV29-1	TRBJ1-1	few	.	TGCAGCGCTGCGAGGGCAGTTGAAGCTTTCTTT	CSAARAVEAFF